This TCR beta chain is from a study of post-analysis software for immune sequencing data. About the study: Relapsing-remitting, secondary progressive and progressive-relapsing courses of multiple sclerosis were included. Study-wide points: Roughly 5 TRBV segments occurring more often in patients than controls included TRBV5-6, TRBV5-1 and TRBV20-1. Compared against controls, patients with multiple sclerosis displayed significantly lower normalized Chao1 diversity.

Germline V CDR1 and CDR2: MNHEY, SVGEGT. The V and J ends lost 5 bases and 4 bases, in that order; junction bases with no gene match: 8. The CDR3 totals 15 residues. This clonotype was seen repeatedly, ten times or more. Antigen specificity is unknown. The TCR beta cDNA libraries carried unique molecular identifiers. A population of about 0.95 to 10 million T cells gave rise to roughly 0.5 million cDNA molecules. Using its own MiXCR run on the PCR reads, TCRdb lists one record per CDR3 protein. The sample contains around 150,000 distinct CDR3 sequences, around 34% of which appear only once. The receptor was isolated from a girl aged 10 to 17 with multiple sclerosis. The sample consisted of blood, taken after autologous hematopoietic stem cell transplantation. V gene TRBV6-2 or TRBV6-3 combines with J gene TRBJ2-7; 10 nucleotides align to TRBD2. The CDR3, as DNA: TGTGCCAGCAGTACCCCACTAGCGGGAAAGTACGAGCAGTACTTC. Translation gives CASSTPLAGKYEQYF.